Listed here are 5 T cell receptor beta chains from one sample, sequenced in a study of blood T cell repertoires in COVID-19. This table comes from immunoSEQ multiplex PCR, and its TCRdb copy is limited to in-frame clones, with some not included. The sample has approximately 210,000 clones, about 91% seen once; the top ten hold approximately 1.2%. The sample taken for sequencing was peripheral blood. Source of these receptors: a man aged 25 to 40 with acute or convalescent COVID-19.

The V and J genes are TRBV5-4 and TRBJ2-2; 7 bases are a match to TRBD1. Germline CDR1 reads SGHNT; CDR2 reads YYREEE (reference sequence). The CDR3 spans 16 residues. The ends lost 4 bases at V and 2 bases at J; junction bases unmatched: 8. The CDR3 sequence: CASSLLGGGNTGELFF. Written as DNA, the CDR3 is TGTGCCAGCAGCCTTCTAGGGGGCGGTAACACCGGGGAGCTGTTTTTT. The full variable domain, completed using reference TRBV5-4 and TRBJ2-2, is ETGVTQSPTHLIKTRGQQVTLRCSSQSGHNTVSWYQQALGQGPQFIFQYYREEENGRGNFPPRFSGLQFPNYSSELNVNALELDDSALYLCASSLLGGGNTGELFFGEGSRLTVL.

The chain is built from TRBV6-6 and TRBJ2-3; TRBD1 is a possible D gene (5 bases). CDR1 is MNHNY and CDR2 is SVGAGI in the germline V gene (reference sequence). V was cut by 2 bases and J by 0 bases, with 9 bases left in between. This CDR3 comprises 15 residues. The CDR3 DNA reads TGTGCCAGCAGTTACAGACAGTCTAGCACAGATACGCAGTATTTT. This gives the protein CASSYRQSSTDTQYF.

This chain joins TRBV2 and TRBJ2-2, with 12 bases identical to TRBD2. CDR3 length equals 16 residues. Unmatched junction bases numbered 6, after V lost 4 bases and J lost 6 bases. CDR1 and CDR2 from the germline V gene are SNHLY and FYNNEI. CDR3 loop: CASSGRTSGGPGELFF. The CDR3 DNA reads as TGTGCCAGCAGTGGCAGAACTAGCGGGGGGCCCGGGGAGCTGTTTTTT.

The rearrangement links TRBV27 to TRBJ2-5, with TRBD1 as a possible D gene (7 bases). Trimming cost V 9 bases and J 5 bases, with 13 bases left between them. This CDR3 has 12 residues. Germline CDR1 MNHEY, CDR2 SMNVEV (reference sequence). The CDR3 DNA follows: TGTGCCAGTCGGACAGGAGGGGAGACCCAGTACTTC. This gives the protein CASRTGGETQYF.

This chain joins TRBV9 and TRBJ2-5, with 11 bases fitting TRBD2. V lost 3 bases, J lost 1 base, and 2 bases stayed unmatched. CDR1 SGDLS and CDR2 YYNGEE come from the germline V gene. The CDR3 contains 15 residues. The chain's CDR3 is CASSATSGIQETQYF. CDR3 DNA: TGTGCCAGCAGCGCGACTAGCGGGATCCAAGAGACCCAGTACTTC.